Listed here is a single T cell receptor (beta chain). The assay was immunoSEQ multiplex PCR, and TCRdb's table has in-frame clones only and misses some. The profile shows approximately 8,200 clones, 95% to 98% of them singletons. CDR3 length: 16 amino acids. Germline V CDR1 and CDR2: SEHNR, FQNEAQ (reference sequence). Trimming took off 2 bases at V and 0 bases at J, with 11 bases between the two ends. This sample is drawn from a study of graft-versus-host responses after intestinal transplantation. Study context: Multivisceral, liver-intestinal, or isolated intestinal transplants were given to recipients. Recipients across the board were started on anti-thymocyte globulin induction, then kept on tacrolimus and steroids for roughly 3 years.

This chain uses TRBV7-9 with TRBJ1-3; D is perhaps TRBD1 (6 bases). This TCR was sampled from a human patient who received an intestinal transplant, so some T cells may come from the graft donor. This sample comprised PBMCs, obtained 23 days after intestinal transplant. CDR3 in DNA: TGTGCCAGCAGCTTACCACAGGGAAACTCTGGAAACACCATATATTTT. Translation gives CASSLPQGNSGNTIYF. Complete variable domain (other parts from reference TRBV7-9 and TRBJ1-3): DTGVSQNPRHKITKRGQNVTFRCDPISEHNRLYWYRQTLGQGPEFLTYFQNEAQLEKSRLLSDRFSAERPKGSFSTLEIQRTEQGDSAMYLCASSLPQGNSGNTIYFGEGSWLTVV.